These 8 T cell receptor beta chains came from one sample sequenced in a study of Graves' ophthalmopathy and Graves' hyperthyroidism (dated by TCRdb to the late 2010s). Instrument used: Illumina HiSeq 2000. For repertoire sequencing, the TCR beta CDR3 regions were amplified from RNA transcripts. HTBI primers and the Qiagen OneStep RT-PCR kit were used in a first-round RT-PCR, which was followed by a second-round multiplex PCR, size selection and purification. TCRdb reprocessing: public reads trimmed at Q25 with fastp, clones called with MiXCR, in-frame beta chains kept. Rows with a matching CDR3 protein are joined into one entry that keeps the most common DNA and genes. Counted in this sample were 220,000 or so distinct CDR3 sequences; approximately 21% of them appeared once. The top ten clonotypes cover around 45% of the sample. Sequenced: peripheral blood. The receptors were gathered from a woman aged 50 to 60 with Graves' ophthalmopathy. Donor details come from another sample of the same person, matched by shared clones.

This clonotype appeared many times. This rearrangement joins TRBV12-3 or TRBV12-4 to TRBJ1-5; 9 nucleotides line up with TRBD1. V gave up 5 bases and J gave up 5 bases; unmatched junction bases: 7. The CDR3 spans 15 residues. The chain's CDR3 is CASSLGTGRDQPQHF. The CDR3 nucleotides are TGTGCCAGCAGTCTAGGGACAGGGAGAGATCAGCCCCAGCATTTT.

This clonotype was detected ten times or more. The V and J genes are TRBV6-5 and TRBJ2-7, with TRBD2 matching over 16 bases. Germline V CDR1 and CDR2: MNHEY, SVGAGI. The CDR3 consists of 14 residues. V gave up 6 bases and J gave up 12 bases; unmatched junction bases: 8. DNA for the CDR3: TGTGCCAGCAGCTCCGGGACTAGCGGGAGGGCCGCGTACTTC. Amino acid sequence: CASSSGTSGRAAYF.

There are many counts of this clonotype. The rearrangement links TRBV15 to TRBJ2-5; D possibly matches TRBD1 or TRBD2 (5 bases each). Germline V gene lookup returns CDR1 LNHNV and CDR2 YYDKDF (reference sequence). The CDR3 loop spans 13 amino acids. The V gene lost 6 bases and the J gene lost 4 bases, with 12 bases spanning the gap. Here the CDR3 DNA reads TGTGCCACCAGTGCTAGCACAGGAGAGACCCAGTACTTC. This translates into CATSASTGETQYF.

This clonotype was counted many times. The chain carries TRBV5-1 and TRBJ1-1, with D tentatively TRBD1 (6 bases). The V end was cut by 2 bases, the J end by 0 bases, with 8 bases between. The CDR3 sequence is 14 residues long. CDR1 SGHRS and CDR2 YFSETQ come from the germline V gene. The CDR3 protein is CASSFRGVNTEAFF. The DNA for the CDR3 is TGCGCCAGCAGCTTTAGGGGGGTGAACACTGAAGCTTTCTTT. Full variable domain (remainder filled in from reference TRBV5-1 and TRBJ1-1): KAGVTQTPRYLIKTRGQQVTLSCSPISGHRSVSWYQQTPGQGLQFLFEYFSETQRNKGNFPGRFSGRQFSNSRSEMNVSTLELGDSALYLCASSFRGVNTEAFFGQGTRLTVV.

This clonotype has a count of ten or more. This sequence joins TRBV7-3 and TRBJ2-1, with TRBD2 identical over 9 bases. The V segment lost 5 bases and the J segment 0 bases; nucleotides outside the gene matches: 11. The CDR3 has 18 amino acids. Germline V gene sequence: CDR1 SGHTA, CDR2 FQGTGA. Here the CDR3 reads CASSLHGASGISYNEQFF. CDR3 nucleotides: TGTGCCAGCAGCCTCCATGGGGCTAGCGGGATCTCCTACAATGAGCAGTTCTTC.

This clonotype was seen once. This clone may be a read error of a much larger clone one base away. The CDR3 is CSVEGTSGTNTGELFF. CDR3 DNA sequence: TGCAGCGTTGAAGGGACTAGCGGGACGAACACCGGGGAGCTGTTTTTT. The rearrangement uses TRBV29-1 and TRBJ2-2; 12 bases are a match to TRBD2. With V trimmed by 1 base and J by 0 bases, 0 bases remained unmatched. The CDR3 runs to 16 residues. CDR1 is SQVTM and CDR2 is ANQGSEA in the germline V gene.

The table lists this clonotype with a few counts. The chain joins TRBV29-1 to TRBJ2-7; 11 nucleotides agree with TRBD2. Germline lookup yields CDR1 SQVTM and CDR2 ANQGSEA. This CDR3 is built from 15 residues. V shed 2 bases and J 3 bases; nucleotides not matched to a gene: 6. CDR3 coding DNA: TGCAGCGTTGAACTACTAGCGGGGGATTACTACGAGCAGTACTTC. Translating gives CSVELLAGDYYEQYF.

CDR3 residues: CASSLGQGSAYEQYF. CDR3 DNA: TGTGCCAGCAGCTTGGGACAGGGATCCGCCTACGAGCAGTACTTC. V usage is TRBV7-3 and J usage is TRBJ2-7; TRBD1 matches 9 bases. Germline loops: CDR1 SGHTA, CDR2 FQGTGA. The CDR3 is 15 amino acids. Trimming removed 3 bases from V and 2 bases from J; junction bases left unmatched: 5.